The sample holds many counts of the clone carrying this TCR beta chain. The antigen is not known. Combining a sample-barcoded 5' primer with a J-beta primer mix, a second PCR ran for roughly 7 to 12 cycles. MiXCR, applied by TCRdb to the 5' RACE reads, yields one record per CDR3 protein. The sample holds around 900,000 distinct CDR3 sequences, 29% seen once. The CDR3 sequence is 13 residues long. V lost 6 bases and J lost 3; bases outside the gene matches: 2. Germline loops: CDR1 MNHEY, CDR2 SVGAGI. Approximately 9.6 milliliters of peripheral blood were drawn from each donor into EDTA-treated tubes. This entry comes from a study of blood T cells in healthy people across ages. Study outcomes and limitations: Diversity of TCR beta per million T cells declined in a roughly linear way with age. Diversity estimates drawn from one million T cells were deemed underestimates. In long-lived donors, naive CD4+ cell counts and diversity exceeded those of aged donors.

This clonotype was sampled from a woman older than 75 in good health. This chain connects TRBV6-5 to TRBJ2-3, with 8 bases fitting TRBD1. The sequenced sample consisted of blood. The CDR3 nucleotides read TGTGCCAGCAGGACAGGGGTAACAGATACGCAGTATTTT. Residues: CASRTGVTDTQYF.